The clone carrying this T cell receptor (beta chain) occurred a few times. Its antigen is as yet unknown. This record comes from a study of CD8 T cells in ankylosing spondylitis. Points from the study as a whole: From matched ankylosing spondylitis synovial fluid, disease-linked clones were reportedly recovered at significantly enriched levels. The study identified a TCR beta motif of roughly eight highly homologous variants that appeared characteristic of ankylosing spondylitis blood.

With molecular barcodes, quantitative 5'-RACE was used to make the TCR beta libraries. TCRdb reanalysed the 5' RACE reads using MiXCR and keeps one entry per CDR3 protein. The sample holds fewer than 200,000 distinct CDR3 sequences, 9.8% seen once. The V gene end was trimmed by 3 bases and the J gene end by 5 bases; junction bases not matched to a gene: 9. The germline gives CDR1 SEHNR, CDR2 FQNEAQ (reference sequence). The CDR3 has 16 residues. Sequenced input: blood, either unsorted or a sorted T cell fraction (not recorded which). V and J are TRBV7-9 and TRBJ2-1, with 8 bases identical to TRBD2. The sequence was collected from a female donor with ankylosing spondylitis or in good health (not recorded which). CDR3 in amino acids: CASSLAGGLADNEQFF. CDR3 sequence (DNA): TGTGCCAGCAGCTTGGCTGGTGGACTAGCCGACAATGAGCAGTTCTTC.